Here is one T cell receptor (beta chain) with its context. This sample is drawn from a study of blood T cell repertoires in COVID-19. Study background: Acute-phase and convalescent COVID-19 samples originated in the United States, Italy and Spain. T cells, B-cell-depleted T cells, or PBMCs supplied cDNA or gDNA.

Sequencing used immunoSEQ multiplex PCR; TCRdb keeps in-frame clones, though not all of them. The table records over 200,000 clones, about 90% of them present only once. The germline V and J ends were trimmed by 5 bases and 4 bases, with 17 bases remaining between them. Germline loops: CDR1 SGHTA, CDR2 FQGTGA. The CDR3 is 15 residues long. The chain carries TRBV7-3 and TRBJ2-5, with D possibly TRBD2 on 7 matching bases. The clonotype comes from a person aged 18 to 35 with COVID-19, enrolled during active disease. The sequenced material came from peripheral blood. The CDR3 DNA reads as TGTGCCAGCAGCCCTGGGGGGGCGTCGGGAGAGACCCAGTACTTC. It codes for CASSPGGASGETQYF.